What follows are 23 T cell receptor beta chains derived from one specimen sequenced in a study of shared clonotypes between healthy human individuals (dated by TCRdb to about 2020). Library method: the immunoSEQ multiplex PCR assay. As stored in TCRdb, this immuneACCESS dataset retains in-frame rearrangements with V and J assigned. A fraction of the clones does not appear; measured against another copy, unresolved V genes explain less than half of the discrepancy, and the remainder lacks a known reason. This sample comprises 2 million to 2.5 million clones, 85% to 95% of them detected only once. Roughly 0.34% of the sample lies in the top ten. What was sequenced was naive CD4+ T cells from PBMCs. The intended sense of this specimen's cell subset or site label: CD45RA+ positively selected. These receptors were collected from a man in his late teens or twenties in good health. Some clones in this sample may be carry-over from other donors' samples.

In this sample, this clone turned up once. The gene calls are TRBV28 and TRBJ1-4; D is perhaps TRBD1 (6 bases). The CDR3 covers 15 residues. The germline V and J ends were trimmed by 3 bases and 6 bases, with 14 bases remaining between them. Per germline, CDR1 MDHEN and CDR2 SYDVKM. CDR3 region: CASSLVGRGDEKLFF. CDR3 nucleotide sequence: TGTGCCAGCAGTTTGGTGGGCAGGGGTGATGAAAAACTGTTTTTT.

The chain links TRBV7-9 to TRBJ2-7, with D possibly matching TRBD2 (5 bases). The CDR3 is 15 residues long. Between the trimmed V and J ends, which lost 1 base and 2 bases, there was a span of 12 bases. Germline loops: CDR1 SEHNR, CDR2 FQNEAQ (reference sequence). In nucleotides, the CDR3 is TGTGCCAGCAGCTTAGGGGCCCGGGAAACCTACGAGCAGTACTTC. Translating gives CASSLGARETYEQYF.

The rearrangement uses TRBV5-1 and TRBJ1-2, with a tentative D call TRBD1 (5 bases). The CDR3 covers 17 residues. Germline values: CDR1 SGHRS, CDR2 YFSETQ. V was cut by 3 bases and J by 4 bases, with 22 bases left in between. The CDR3 reads CASSSAGPQTIGYGYTF. The CDR3 nucleotides are TGCGCCAGCAGCTCGGCGGGACCACAAACAATCGGCTATGGCTACACCTTC.

The gene calls are TRBV29-1 and TRBJ2-5; D may match TRBD1 or TRBD2 (7 bases each). The J call may be wrong; the DNA end is better matched by TRBJ2-7. This CDR3 is 14 amino acids long. Germline CDR1 is SQVTM and CDR2 is ANQGSEA. The CDR3 DNA reads TGCAGCGTGGGAGGGGGCTTCCCTGACTACGAGCAGTACTTC. Translation gives CSVGGGFPDYEQYF.

The chain has TRBV5-1 and TRBJ2-3; D is uncertain. The CDR3 runs to 13 residues. The germline V and J ends were trimmed by 5 bases and 6 bases, with 13 bases remaining between them. CDR1 is SGHRS, CDR2 YFSETQ, per germline. This chain's CDR3 is CASSPSPEDTQYF. CDR3 bases: TGCGCCAGCAGTCCCTCGCCCGAGGATACGCAGTATTTT.

Regarding this clone: The same CDR3 is also encoded by other DNA sequences in this sample. The V and J genes are TRBV27 and TRBJ1-2; D remains ambiguous. Germline assignment: CDR1 MNHEY and CDR2 SMNVEV (reference sequence). Deletions cut 0 bases from V and 4 bases from J, with 6 bases between. CDR3 size: 13 residues. CDR3 loop: CASSLSRSYGYTF. CDR3 coding DNA: TGTGCCAGCAGTTTATCGAGGAGCTATGGCTACACCTTC.

Points on this clone: Other DNA sequences within the sample encode an identical CDR3. V gene TRBV5-1 combines with J gene TRBJ2-5; 10 bases align to TRBD1. The CDR3 runs to 15 residues. Trimming removed 2 bases from V and 3 bases from J; junction bases left unmatched: 4. The germline gives CDR1 SGHRS, CDR2 YFSETQ. The chain's CDR3 is CASSFIGTGEETQYF. The CDR3 DNA is TGCGCCAGCAGCTTCATCGGGACAGGGGAAGAGACCCAGTACTTC.

V gene TRBV4-1 combines with J gene TRBJ1-3; D ambiguous. Trimming took 4 bases from V and 2 from J, leaving 6 bases between them. The CDR3 is 13 amino acids. Looked up from germline, CDR1 is MGHRA and CDR2 is YSYEKL. The CDR3 DNA sequence: TGCGCCAGCAGCCCGGCCCCTGGAAACACCATATATTTT. This translates into CASSPAPGNTIYF.

Turning to this clone: Other nucleotide sequences from this sample produce the same CDR3. This sequence joins TRBV18 and TRBJ1-1; 8 bases align to TRBD1. Looked up from germline, CDR1 is KGHSH and CDR2 is LQKENI. The ends lost 6 bases at V and 2 bases at J; junction bases unmatched: 5. The CDR3 is made up of 14 amino acids. CDR3 DNA: TGTGCCAGCTCGCGAGGACAGGGTAACACTGAAGCTTTCTTT. This encodes CASSRGQGNTEAFF.

The chain is built from TRBV29-1 and TRBJ2-7; TRBD2 matches 11 bases. The CDR3 has 13 amino acids. CDR1 and CDR2 from the germline V gene are SQVTM and ANQGSEA. Unmatched junction bases numbered 3, after V lost 4 bases and J lost 4 bases. In DNA, the CDR3 is TGCAGCGTTGGGACTAGCGGGTCTTACGAGCAGTACTTC. Protein: CSVGTSGSYEQYF.

The genes are TRBV5-1 and TRBJ2-1; possibly TRBD1 or TRBD2 for D (5 bases each). The CDR3 is 15 amino acids. Germline V gene lookup returns CDR1 SGHRS and CDR2 YFSETQ. Trimming took off 4 bases at V and 9 bases at J, with 20 bases between the two ends. The CDR3: CASSSGLDDRGEQFF. In DNA form, the CDR3 reads TGCGCCAGCAGCAGCGGACTGGACGATAGGGGTGAGCAGTTCTTC.

The V and J genes are TRBV19 and TRBJ2-7; maybe TRBD2 (7 bases). V was clipped by 3 bases and J by 0 bases, with 15 bases between them. Germline values: CDR1 LNHDA, CDR2 SQIVND (reference sequence). The CDR3 runs 16 residues. CDR3 sequence reads: CASSMRGGQGSYEQYF. The CDR3 DNA reads TGTGCCAGTAGTATGAGGGGGGGGCAGGGCTCCTACGAGCAGTACTTC.

This chain joins TRBV5-1 and TRBJ2-7; 10 bases map to TRBD2. Germline V gene lookup returns CDR1 SGHRS and CDR2 YFSETQ. The CDR3 runs 13 residues. With 5 bases clipped from V and 5 bases from J, the junction kept 4 bases outside the gene matches. CDR3 bases: TGCGCCAGCAGAAGGCTAGCGGGAGACGAGCAGTACTTC. Protein: CASRRLAGDEQYF.

The chain is built from TRBV19 and TRBJ2-3; 7 nucleotides align to TRBD2. Germline loops: CDR1 LNHDA, CDR2 SQIVND (reference sequence). V was clipped by 3 bases and J by 14 bases; unmatched bases: 8. This CDR3 has 12 amino acids. The DNA for the CDR3 is TGTGCCAGTAGTATCGGGGGGAGGGCGGTGTATTTT. As protein: CASSIGGRAVYF.

This chain uses TRBV11-3 with TRBJ2-1, with 12 bases identical to TRBD2. The ends lost 5 bases at V and 9 bases at J; junction bases unmatched: 11. The CDR3 spans 16 residues. CDR1 SGHNT and CDR2 YENEEA come from the germline V gene. The CDR3 sequence is CASSPPWTSGTAEQFF. CDR3 DNA sequence: TGTGCCAGCAGCCCCCCTTGGACTAGCGGGACAGCTGAGCAGTTCTTC.

V is TRBV7-3 and J is TRBJ1-1; maybe TRBD1 (6 bases). The CDR3 consists of 15 residues. The V gene lost 2 bases and the J gene lost 2 bases, with 12 bases spanning the gap. Germline CDR1 reads SGHTA; CDR2 reads FQGTGA. CDR3 nucleotide sequence: TGTGCCAGCAGCTTAGCGGCGACAGGAAACACTGAAGCTTTCTTT. Translated, it gives CASSLAATGNTEAFF.

This clone was detected once. The chain recombines TRBV5-1 with TRBJ2-1; D is unclear. Germline assignment: CDR1 SGHRS and CDR2 YFSETQ. The CDR3 covers 13 residues. Trimming stripped 7 bases from V and 8 bases from J, with 16 bases between. The CDR3 DNA follows: TGCGCCAGCCGCCGGACCGGGCAGGATGAGCAGTTCTTC. It codes for CASRRTGQDEQFF. The whole variable domain, remainder taken from reference TRBV5-1 and TRBJ2-1, is KAGVTQTPRYLIKTRGQQVTLSCSPISGHRSVSWYQQTPGQGLQFLFEYFSETQRNKGNFPGRFSGRQFSNSRSEMNVSTLELGDSALYLCASRRTGQDEQFFGPGTRLTVL.

The chain couples TRBV19 to TRBJ2-7, with 7 bases aligning to TRBD1. The germline gives CDR1 LNHDA, CDR2 SQIVND (reference sequence). V shed 8 bases, J shed 3 bases, and the junction held 7 bases outside the gene matches. The CDR3 extends over 13 amino acids. The CDR3, as DNA: TGTGCCAGTGGGAACAGGGGATACTACGAGCAGTACTTC. Protein product: CASGNRGYYEQYF.

The gene calls are TRBV5-5 and TRBJ1-5; 9 bases line up with TRBD1. The V gene end was trimmed by 0 bases and the J gene end by 6 bases; junction bases not matched to a gene: 7. Germline V gene sequence: CDR1 SGHKS, CDR2 YYEKEE (reference sequence). The CDR3 has 16 amino acids. CDR3 loop: CASSLAGTGLGQPQHF. CDR3 DNA: TGTGCCAGCAGCTTGGCCGGGACAGGGCTGGGTCAGCCCCAGCATTTT.

The genes are TRBV2 and TRBJ1-1, with 8 bases aligning to TRBD1. This CDR3 has 13 residues. V shed 5 bases and J 3 bases; nucleotides not matched to a gene: 2. Germline V gene sequence: CDR1 SNHLY, CDR2 FYNNEI. The CDR3 DNA reads as TGTGCCAGCAGTCGACAGGGGTACACTGAAGCTTTCTTT. Translation gives CASSRQGYTEAFF.

The count of this clone is one. The genes are TRBV5-6 and TRBJ2-5, with a weak D call TRBD1 (5 bases). The CDR3 length is 16 residues. Trimming pared 2 bases from V and 7 bases from J, leaving 21 bases between. The V gene's germline CDR1 is SGHDT and CDR2 YYEEEE. The CDR3 is CASSFRLGQSLGTQYF. CDR3 in DNA: TGTGCCAGCAGCTTCCGGCTGGGGCAAAGTCTAGGGACCCAGTACTTC.

The chain employs TRBV11-2 and TRBJ2-3, with TRBD2 matching 7 bases. The CDR3 totals 15 residues. CDR1 and CDR2 (germline): SGHAT, FQNNGV. The V and J ends lost 1 base and 3 bases, in that order; junction bases with no gene match: 4. In nucleotides, the CDR3 is TGTGCCAGCAGCTTAGTTCGCGGGAGTACAGATACGCAGTATTTT. Translation: CASSLVRGSTDTQYF.

This rearrangement joins TRBV27 to TRBJ1-2; 9 bases line up with TRBD1. Germline V CDR1 and CDR2: MNHEY, SMNVEV (reference sequence). Trimming took 8 bases from V and 6 from J; bases not matched to a gene: 10. This CDR3 has 14 residues. DNA of the CDR3: TGTGCCAGCGGATTAATACAGGGGGCGGATGGCTACACCTTC. It is translated as CASGLIQGADGYTF.